This record looks at one TCR beta chain sequence and its context. Its antigen is as yet unknown. V lost 5 bases, J lost 0 bases, and 14 bases lay in between. The CDR3 totals 15 residues. Germline V CDR1 and CDR2: MGHRA, YSYEKL. TCRdb fed the RT-PCR reads into MiXCR, producing one record per CDR3 protein. The table shows around 710,000 distinct CDR3 sequences, with more than 11% occurring only once. The data were taken from a study of response to subunit inactivated influenza vaccine. Findings and limits, study-wide: It was suggested by the authors that few new T cells are recruited by each seasonal influenza vaccination.

V is TRBV4-1 and J is TRBJ2-7, with unresolved D. Sequences were derived from PBMCs from blood, sampled around 14 days before vaccination. The clonotype originates from a man aged 50 to 59 who received an inactivated influenza vaccine. The CDR3 region is CASSKTSASSYEQYF. Here the CDR3 DNA reads TGCGCCAGCAGCAAGACAAGCGCGAGCTCCTACGAGCAGTACTTC.